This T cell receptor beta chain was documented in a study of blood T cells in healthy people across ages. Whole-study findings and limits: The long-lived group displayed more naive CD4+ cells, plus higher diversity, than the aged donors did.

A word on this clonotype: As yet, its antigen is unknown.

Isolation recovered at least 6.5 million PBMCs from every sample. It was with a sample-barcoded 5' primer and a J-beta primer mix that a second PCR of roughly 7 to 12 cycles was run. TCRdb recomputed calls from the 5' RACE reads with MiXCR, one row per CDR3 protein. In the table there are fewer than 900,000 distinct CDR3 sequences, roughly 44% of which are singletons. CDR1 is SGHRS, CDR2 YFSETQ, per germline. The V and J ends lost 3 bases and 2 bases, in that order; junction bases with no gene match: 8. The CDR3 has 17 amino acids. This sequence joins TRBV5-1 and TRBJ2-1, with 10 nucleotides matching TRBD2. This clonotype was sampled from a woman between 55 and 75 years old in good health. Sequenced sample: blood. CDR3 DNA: TGCGCCAGCAGCTCTTCCGGACTAGCGGCAGCCTACAATGAGCAGTTCTTC. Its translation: CASSSSGLAAAYNEQFF. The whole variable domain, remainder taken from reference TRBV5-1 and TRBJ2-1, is KAGVTQTPRYLIKTRGQQVTLSCSPISGHRSVSWYQQTPGQGLQFLFEYFSETQRNKGNFPGRFSGRQFSNSRSEMNVSTLELGDSALYLCASSSSGLAAAYNEQFFGPGTRLTVL.